The 2 T cell receptor beta chains reported below all come from one sample, sequenced in a study of technical replicates of blood from a few donors. Assay used: immunoSEQ multiplex PCR; TCRdb lists only in-frame clones, some missing. The sample holds just over 80,000 clones, roughly 94% seen once. Sequenced sample: T cells isolated from PBMCs. The receptor set was obtained from a human donor in good health.

The V and J genes are TRBV7-2 and TRBJ2-5, with TRBD1 as a possible D gene (5 bases). The ends were cut back, 3 bases at V and 1 base at J, with 12 bases in the middle. The CDR3 length is 15 residues. Germline V gene data show CDR1 as SGHTA and CDR2 as FQGNSA. CDR3 in DNA: TGTGCCAGCAGCTTTTTAAGGGGCATCCAAGAGACCCAGTACTTC. Translation gives CASSFLRGIQETQYF. The entire variable domain, with the rest obtained from reference TRBV7-2 and TRBJ2-5, is as follows: GAGVSQSPSNKVTEKGKDVELRCDPISGHTALYWYRQSLGQGLEFLIYFQGNSAPDKSGLPSDRFSAERTGGSVSTLTIQRTQQEDSAVYLCASSFLRGIQETQYFGPGTRLLVL.

The J gene is TRBJ1-2, the V gene TRBV5-1; TRBD1 is a possible D gene (5 bases). Germline CDR1 SGHRS, CDR2 YFSETQ. With 0 bases removed from V and 9 bases from J, the gap between germline ends came to 15 bases. The CDR3 is made up of 14 amino acids. The CDR3 bases are TGCGCCAGCAGCTTGGAGGGCAGGGTAATAAGCTACACCTTC. Protein sequence: CASSLEGRVISYTF.